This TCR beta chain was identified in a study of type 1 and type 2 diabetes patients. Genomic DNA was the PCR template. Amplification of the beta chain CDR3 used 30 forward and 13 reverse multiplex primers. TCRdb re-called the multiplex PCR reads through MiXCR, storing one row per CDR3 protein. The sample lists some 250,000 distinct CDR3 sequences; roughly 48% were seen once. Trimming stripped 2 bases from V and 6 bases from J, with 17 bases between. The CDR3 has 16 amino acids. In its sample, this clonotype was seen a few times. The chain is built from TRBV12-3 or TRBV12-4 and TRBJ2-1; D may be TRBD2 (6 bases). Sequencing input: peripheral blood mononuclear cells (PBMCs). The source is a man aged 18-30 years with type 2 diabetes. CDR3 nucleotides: TGTGCCAGCAGTTTATTGAGTTCCCGGGAGATCAATGAGCAGTTCTTC. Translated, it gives CASSLLSSREINEQFF.